This T cell receptor beta chain was captured in a study of blood T cell repertoires in COVID-19 (dated by TCRdb to between 2020 and 2021). The study in broad terms: Collaborator samples came from the United States, Italy and Spain and covered acute and convalescent phases of COVID-19. The material from the prospective study consisted of cDNA or gDNA derived from T cells, B-cell-depleted T cells, or PBMCs. Deeply sampled blood TCRbeta repertoires from subjects exposed to, actively infected with, or recovered from COVID-19 were included in the dataset. A freely available public database, intended as a resource for researchers studying the immune response to SARS-CoV-2, is where the repertoires were released. Samples came from the ongoing ImmuneRACE study (first 160 participants) plus 1,254 subjects from 6 global collaborators. The sample metadata nearly always contained a de-identified subject ID, COVID-19 status, age in years and sex. Where available, HLA class I and class II types were obtained from metadata supplied by the sample provider rather than from assay-based typing.

TCRbeta CDR3 regions were amplified from genomic DNA using the immunoSEQ Assay, a bias-controlled multiplex PCR. Per the original workflow: The number of nucleated cells in each sample was estimated by amplification of reference gene primers within the assay. Sequence reads were collapsed and filtered to measure the absolute abundance of every unique TCRbeta CDR3 rearrangement. For each sample, productive Simpson clonality was calculated as the square root of Simpson's diversity index over productive rearrangements. TCRdb provides this immuneACCESS table in a form limited to in-frame rearrangements. Some clones are lacking; in checked studies, under half of them reflect an unresolved V gene, and why the rest are absent is not known. The V and J calls and clone size are taken from that table; D and trimming were inferred from the DNA. In this sample the table shows approximately 300,000 clones, more than 85% of which occur a single time. Clones ranked in the top ten supply roughly 0.8% of the sample.

On this clone: The specificity of this receptor is unknown. There are no base qualities to consult, and no much larger clone falls within one base.

Here is what the overall study found, with its caveats: The quantity of clinical and demographic metadata differed by source and by participant and was supplied without curation.

The collaborating institutions used their own protocols to collect whole blood in K2EDTA tubes. For TCRbeta analysis, collaborator samples were shipped as frozen whole blood, as isolated PBMCs, or as DNA extracted from either sample type. Relative to germline, V is 5 bases shorter and J is 6 bases shorter, with 20 bases between their ends. From the germline V gene, CDR1 is MNHEY and CDR2 is SVGAGI. The CDR3 numbers 15 residues from cysteine through phenylalanine. Of all the DNA, just the CDR3 is kept, 45 bases in frame from base 1. The specimen sequenced was peripheral blood. The sequence is built from TRBV6-5 and TRBJ2-7, with the D gene uncertain. This clonotype originated in a man aged 25 to 40 with acute or convalescent COVID-19. The base sequence is TGTGCCAGCAGTCCAGAAAACCTACTATGGGTCGAGCAGTACTTC. This gives the protein CASSPENLLWVEQYF.